A selection of T cell receptor beta chains follows, all from one sample in a study of cytomegalovirus exposure and HLA in healthy donors. The repertoire was sequenced with immunoSEQ multiplex PCR; TCRdb's copy has only in-frame clones and lacks some. Of about 140,000 clones in the sample, around three quarters are singletons; the top ten hold around 6.3%. Sequenced input: PBMCs. The source of these receptors is a man aged 40-55 years in good health and CMV-seropositive. Both conserved end residues are part of each CDR3. A D gene is named only where the DNA matches it firmly. Only some rows state a clone size, as once, few, many or a class for expanded clones.

TRBJ2-3 | TRBV7-8 | TRBD2 | - | TGTGCCAGCAGCGGGAGACTAGCGGGAGCGAACACAGATACGCAGTATTTT | CASSGRLAGANTDTQYF
TRBJ2-5 | TRBV30 | - | - | TGTGCCTGGAGCCTGGACAGCCAAGAGACCCAGTACTTC | CAWSLDSQETQYF
TRBJ2-7 | TRBV29-1 | - | - | TGCAGCGTCGGGACAACCTACGAGCAGTACTTC | CSVGTTYEQYF
TRBJ1-4 | TRBV27 | TRBD1 | - | TGTGCCAGCAGGTTCTCGGGACAGAGCAATGAAAAACTGTTTTTT | CASRFSGQSNEKLFF
TRBJ2-7 | TRBV27 | - | once | TGTGCCAGCAGTCCACAGGGCATCCCCTACGAGCAGTACTTC | CASSPQGIPYEQYF
TRBJ2-7 | TRBV4-2 | - | - | TGTGCCAGCAGCCAACCGGGACTTGCCTACGAGCAGTACTTC | CASSQPGLAYEQYF
TRBJ1-2 | TRBV7-9 | - | - | TGTGCCAGCAGCTTAGGTCTTGAGGTCTATGGCTACACCTTC | CASSLGLEVYGYTF
TRBJ2-6 | TRBV7-3 | TRBD1 | - | TGTGCCAGCAGCCCAGGGACAGGGGGTGCTGGGGCCAACGTCCTGACTTTC | CASSPGTGGAGANVLTF
TRBJ2-7 | TRBV5-4 | TRBD1 | - | TGCGCCAGCAGGGGGGACAGGGACTACGAGCAGTACTTC | CASRGDRDYEQYF
TRBJ2-2 | TRBV30 | TRBD2 | - | TGTGCCTGCCCGGGGGGATCAACGAACACCGGGGAGCTGTTTTTT | CACPGGSTNTGELFF
TRBJ1-6 | TRBV27 | - | - | TGTGCCAGCAGTTTATTCTATCGGCGCGGGGGTAGCCTTCGGTCACCCCTCCACTTT | CASSLFYRRGGSLRSPLHF
TRBJ1-2 | TRBV7-3 | TRBD1 | - | TGTGCCAGCAGCCTAGGGACAGAGGCCCTATCTGGGGGCTACACCTTC | CASSLGTEALSGGYTF
TRBJ2-1 | TRBV19 | - | - | TGTGCCAGTAGACCGAACAGGGACAATGAGCAGTTCTTC | CASRPNRDNEQFF
TRBJ1-1 | TRBV10-3 | TRBD1 | - | TGTGCCATCAGTGCATCAGGGGGCGCTGAAGCTTTCTTT | CAISASGGAEAFF
TRBJ1-5 | TRBV2 | TRBD1 | - | TGTGCCAGCAGGACAGGGGGCAAGGAGGGCAATCAGCCCCAGCATTTT | CASRTGGKEGNQPQHF
TRBJ2-7 | TRBV7-7 | - | - | TGTGCTAGCAGCCCCGGACGGGGCTACGAGCAGTACTTC | CASSPGRGYEQYF
TRBJ1-2 | TRBV18 | - | once | TGTGCCAGCTCACCACCGTTGGGGAGACGATATGGCTACACCTTC | CASSPPLGRRYGYTF
TRBJ1-1 | TRBV6-1 | - | - | TGTGCCAGCAGTGAAGTGGCCCCGCCGACTTTCTTT | CASSEVAPPTFF
TRBJ2-1 | TRBV11-2 | TRBD2 | few | TGTGCCAGCAGCCGAGGTCTAGCGGGAAGGGTTAGCAATGAGCAGTTCTTC | CASSRGLAGRVSNEQFF
TRBJ2-1 | TRBV2 | - | once | TGTGCCAGCGGGTTGGGAGCACTCAGCTACAATGAGCAGTTCTTC | CASGLGALSYNEQFF
TRBJ1-2 | TRBV5-6 | - | - | TGTGCCAGCACTAAGAGGAGGCTCTATGGCTACACCTTC | CASTKRRLYGYTF
TRBJ1-5 | TRBV11-2 | - | - | TGTGCCAGCAGCCACCCTGTAGGGGAGGACAATCAGCCCCAGCATTTT | CASSHPVGEDNQPQHF
TRBJ1-3 | TRBV21-1 | - | - | TGTGCCAGCAGCAAAGCGGGAGGGCCGCGACAATCTGGAAACACCATATATTTT | CASSKAGGPRQSGNTIYF
TRBJ2-5 | TRBV5-1 | TRBD2 | - | TGCGCCAGCAGCACTCGACTAGCGGGAGTTCAAGAGACCCAGTACTTC | CASSTRLAGVQETQYF
TRBJ2-7 | TRBV19 | TRBD2 | - | TGTGCCAGTAGTAGAACTAGCGGGATCCTCGAGCAGTACTTC | CASSRTSGILEQYF
TRBJ2-5 | TRBV14 | TRBD2 | - | TGTGCCAGCAGCCAGGGGGGACTAGCAGACCAAGAGACCCAGTACTTC | CASSQGGLADQETQYF
TRBJ1-1 | TRBV10-2 | - | - | TGCGCCAGCGGGGACACCCCGAACACTGAAGCTTTCTTT | CASGDTPNTEAFF
TRBJ2-1 | TRBV7-6 | TRBD2 | few | TGTGCCAGCAGCTTATTGTTGGGACTAGCGGCCGTGCATGAGCAGTTCTTC | CASSLLLGLAAVHEQFF
TRBJ1-3 | TRBV6-1 | TRBD1 | - | TGTGCCAGCAGCGAACAGGGGGCGCGTGGAAACACCATATATTTT | CASSEQGARGNTIYF
TRBJ2-3 | TRBV5-1 | - | - | TGCGCCAGCAGCCCGGGGGGCAGCACAGATACGCAGTATTTT | CASSPGGSTDTQYF
TRBJ2-7 | TRBV6-5 | TRBD2 | - | TGTGCCAGCAGTGGGGCTAGCGGGAGCTACGAGCAGTACTTC | CASSGASGSYEQYF
TRBJ1-2 | TRBV4-1 | - | - | TGCGCCAGCAGCCAAGTTTGGGGGGGAGAGGCCAACTATGGCTACACCTTC | CASSQVWGGEANYGYTF
TRBJ2-7 | TRBV6-5 | TRBD2 | - | TGTGCCAGCCGGGGAGGGGCTTATATGGAGCAGTACTTC | CASRGGAYMEQYF
TRBJ2-2 | TRBV29-1 | TRBD1 | once | TGCAGCGTTTCGCCGGGACAGGGGAACACCGGGGAGCTGTTTTTT | CSVSPGQGNTGELFF
TRBJ1-2 | TRBV18 | - | - | TGTGCCAGCTCACTACAGGCGGGACTCCGGACCCCCTATGGCTACACCTTC | CASSLQAGLRTPYGYTF
TRBJ2-2 | TRBV5-6 | - | - | TGTGCCAGCAGCTTGGTCGGGGTCCAAAGGCCGGGCGGGGAGCTGTTTTTT | CASSLVGVQRPGGELFF
TRBJ2-7 | TRBV5-4 | TRBD1 | few | TGTGCCAGCAGCTATCCGGGACAGGGATTCTACGAGCAGTACTTC | CASSYPGQGFYEQYF
TRBJ2-1 | TRBV11-2 | - | few | TGTGCCAGCGGCCAGAGGAGGGAGAATGAGCAGTTCTTC | CASGQRRENEQFF
TRBJ2-7 | TRBV6-1 | - | - | TGTGCCAGCAGTGCAACCTACGAGCAGTACTTC | CASSATYEQYF
TRBJ2-7 | TRBV25-1 | TRBD1 | - | TGTGCCAGCAGTCCTGACCGGGGACAGGGGGTAACGGAGCAGTACTTC | CASSPDRGQGVTEQYF